Listed below are T cell receptor beta chains from one sample, sequenced in a study of blood T cell repertoires in COVID-19. Method: immunoSEQ multiplex PCR; TCRdb's copy keeps in-frame clones and lacks some. Of about 400,000 clones listed, over 75% are singletons. The sample consisted of PBMCs or T cells enriched from blood (not recorded which). The origin of the receptors is a woman between 35 and 50 years old with acute COVID-19. The CDR3 runs from the conserved cysteine through the conserved F or W. The D gene is left open where the match is weak. Expanded clones are given a class, and other clones once, few, many or no size at all.

J gene,D gene,V gene,clone size,CDR3 protein,CDR3 DNA
TRBJ2-7,-,TRBV21-1,-,CASSRVIMTGNTYEQYF,TGTGCCAGCAGCAGGGTGATAATGACAGGGAATACTTACGAGCAGTACTTC
TRBJ1-1,-,TRBV6-5,-,CASSSSDTGRTEAFF,TGTGCCAGCAGTTCATCGGACACCGGGAGGACTGAAGCTTTCTTT
TRBJ2-1,TRBD2,TRBV4-2,-,CASSQDPGSGGAGEQFF,TGTGCCAGCAGCCAGGACCCGGGCAGCGGGGGGGCTGGTGAGCAGTTCTTC
TRBJ2-1,-,TRBV4-2,-,CASSQNPLDEQFF,TGTGCCAGCAGCCAAAACCCCCTAGATGAGCAGTTCTTC
TRBJ2-4,TRBD2,TRBV11-2,few,CASSLDVVAGGQLDIQYF,TGTGCCAGCAGCTTAGATGTTGTGGCGGGGGGGCAGCTGGACATTCAGTACTTC
TRBJ2-3,TRBD2,TRBV11-3,-,CASRGLAGGSTDTQYF,TGTGCCAGCAGGGGACTAGCGGGGGGGAGCACAGATACGCAGTATTTT
TRBJ2-5,-,TRBV12-3/TRBV12-4,-,CASSLSSPQTQYF,TGTGCCAGCAGTTTAAGTAGTCCGCAGACCCAGTACTTC
TRBJ2-7,-,TRBV6-5,-,CASTAGTRVYEQYF,TGTGCCAGCACAGCCGGGACACGGGTCTACGAGCAGTACTTC
TRBJ1-6,-,TRBV30,-,CAWSLGLLYNSPLHF,TGTGCCTGGAGTTTGGGGCTATTATATAATTCACCCCTCCACTTT
TRBJ1-1,TRBD1,TRBV19,-,CASSSGGTGGEHTEAFF,TGTGCCAGTAGTTCGGGAGGGACAGGGGGCGAACACACTGAAGCTTTCTTT
TRBJ2-2,TRBD2,TRBV5-4,-,CASSMERGGPGELFF,TGTGCCAGCAGCATGGAGCGGGGGGGTCCCGGGGAGCTGTTTTTT
TRBJ2-1,-,TRBV12-3/TRBV12-4,-,CASSLGIEQFF,TGTGCCAGCAGTTTAGGTATTGAGCAGTTCTTC
TRBJ1-4,TRBD1,TRBV30,once,CAWGTTGWGEKLFF,TGTGCCTGGGGAACGACAGGGTGGGGTGAAAAACTGTTTTTT
TRBJ1-1,TRBD1,TRBV5-1,-,CASSPVQGETMNTEAFF,TGCGCCAGCAGCCCAGTGCAGGGGGAGACTATGAACACTGAAGCTTTCTTT
TRBJ1-4,TRBD1,TRBV19,-,CASSARTGGYTNEKLFF,TGTGCCAGTAGTGCTCGGACAGGGGGCTATACTAATGAAAAACTGTTTTTT
TRBJ1-1,TRBD1,TRBV7-9,once,CASSPGDRGNTEAFF,TGTGCCAGCAGCCCGGGGGACAGGGGGAACACTGAAGCTTTCTTT
TRBJ2-1,TRBD1,TRBV9,-,CASSGPDRVPFF,TGTGCCAGCAGCGGTCCGGACAGGGTCCCGTTCTTC
TRBJ1-2,-,TRBV5-1,-,CASSLDPGSAYGYTF,TGCGCCAGCAGCTTGGATCCAGGGTCGGCATATGGCTACACCTTC
TRBJ1-2,-,TRBV5-4,-,CASSFTGDYGYTF,TGTGCCAGCAGCTTTACAGGTGATTATGGCTACACCTTC
TRBJ2-7,TRBD1,TRBV3-1/TRBV3-2,-,CASSQQGASYEQYF,TGTGCCAGCAGCCAACAGGGGGCTTCCTACGAGCAGTACTTC
TRBJ1-2,-,TRBV2,-,CARGGGSRNYGYTF,TGTGCCAGAGGGGGGGGCAGTAGGAACTATGGCTACACCTTC
TRBJ2-7,TRBD2,TRBV5-4,-,CASSTSGGTYEQYF,TGTGCCAGCAGCACTAGCGGGGGAACCTACGAGCAGTACTTC
TRBJ1-2,-,TRBV29-1,few,CSVEQGNYGYTF,TGCAGCGTTGAACAGGGCAACTATGGCTACACCTTC
TRBJ1-2,-,TRBV5-4,-,CASSNPDIPANYGYTF,TGTGCCAGCAGCAACCCGGACATACCAGCTAACTATGGCTACACCTTC
TRBJ1-1,TRBD1,TRBV29-1,-,CSVFEGATNTEAFF,TGCAGCGTTTTCGAGGGGGCCACGAACACTGAAGCTTTCTTT
TRBJ2-1,TRBD2,TRBV5-1,-,CASSLRTSGGPSYNEQFF,TGCGCCAGCAGCTTGCGAACTAGCGGGGGCCCCTCCTACAATGAGCAGTTCTTC
TRBJ1-2,-,TRBV3-1/TRBV3-2,-,CASSQERGNYGYTF,TGTGCCAGCAGCCAAGAACGGGGGAACTATGGCTACACCTTC
TRBJ2-3,-,TRBV3-1/TRBV3-2,-,CASSQDDGGSTDTQYF,TGTGCCAGCAGCCAAGACGATGGCGGAAGCACAGATACGCAGTATTTT
TRBJ1-2,-,TRBV2,few,CASSSLGEGRGGYTF,TGTGCCAGCAGCTCCCTCGGGGAGGGGAGAGGTGGCTACACCTTC
TRBJ1-6,-,TRBV5-8,-,CASSSAGRDSPLHF,TGTGCCAGCAGCTCAGCCGGGAGGGATTCACCCCTCCACTTT
TRBJ1-4,-,TRBV27,-,CASSIGGFDEKLFF,TGTGCCAGCTCAATAGGAGGATTCGATGAAAAACTGTTTTTT
TRBJ1-6,-,TRBV25-1,-,CASSGRGGQDSPLHF,TGTGCCAGCAGCGGTAGGGGGGGGCAAGATTCACCCCTCCACTTT
TRBJ1-2,-,TRBV5-1,-,CASSQTQGNYGYTF,TGCGCCAGCAGCCAGACACAGGGTAACTATGGCTACACCTTC
TRBJ1-6,-,TRBV3-1/TRBV3-2,-,CASSQGQGLSPLHF,TGTGCCAGCAGCCAAGGGCAGGGGCTCTCACCCCTCCACTTT
TRBJ1-5,TRBD1,TRBV3-1/TRBV3-2,-,CASRQGDQPQHF,TGTGCCAGCAGACAGGGGGATCAGCCCCAGCATTTT
TRBJ2-2,TRBD1,TRBV18,-,CASSPRGLGTGELFF,TGTGCCAGCTCACCCAGGGGGCTTGGCACCGGGGAGCTGTTTTTT